The rows below give T cell receptor beta chains drawn from one sample of a study of early T cells in non-severe SARS-CoV-2 infection. TCRdb ran MiXCR on the 5' RACE reads and lists one entry per CDR3 protein. The sample includes about 68,000 distinct CDR3 sequences, 9% to 15% of them seen just once. Material for sequencing was whole blood. These receptor sequences come from an adult who was a healthcare worker with PCR-confirmed SARS-CoV-2 infection or an uninfected control (not recorded which). CDR3s include the opening cysteine and the closing phenylalanine or tryptophan. Fields, in order: clone size, V gene, J gene, D gene, CDR3 protein, CDR3 DNA. D genes are given only for firm matches. Some rows mark clone size as missing; the rest say once, few, many or name a class of expanded clone.

clone_size: many; v_call: TRBV7-8; j_call: TRBJ2-5; d_call: .; cdr3_aa: CASSPITDRGAKETQYF; cdr3_nt: TGTGCCAGCAGCCCCATTACGGATCGGGGGGCCAAAGAGACCCAGTACTTC
clone_size: many; v_call: TRBV6-4; j_call: TRBJ2-1; d_call: TRBD2; cdr3_aa: CASSETSGSYNEQFF; cdr3_nt: TGTGCCAGCAGTGAGACTAGCGGCTCCTACAATGAGCAGTTCTTC
clone_size: few; v_call: TRBV7-9; j_call: TRBJ1-4; d_call: TRBD1; cdr3_aa: CASSLDGTASTNEKLFF; cdr3_nt: TGTGCCAGCAGCTTAGATGGGACAGCCTCAACTAATGAAAAACTGTTTTTT
clone_size: once; v_call: TRBV25-1; j_call: TRBJ2-7; d_call: TRBD2; cdr3_aa: CASSDLILAGGFKQYF; cdr3_nt: TGTGCCAGCAGTGACCTAATCCTAGCGGGGGGGTTCAAGCAGTACTTC
clone_size: .; v_call: TRBV21-1; j_call: TRBJ1-1; d_call: .; cdr3_aa: CASSSERGAGYTEAFF; cdr3_nt: TGTGCCAGCAGTAGCGAAAGGGGGGCAGGTTACACTGAAGCTTTCTTT
clone_size: few; v_call: TRBV11-3; j_call: TRBJ2-1; d_call: .; cdr3_aa: CASSFVFRSEQFF; cdr3_nt: TGTGCCAGCAGCTTTGTCTTCAGGTCAGAGCAGTTCTTC
clone_size: .; v_call: TRBV3-1; j_call: TRBJ1-1; d_call: TRBD1; cdr3_aa: CASSQGDSMNTEAFF; cdr3_nt: TGTGCCAGCAGCCAAGGGGACAGCATGAACACTGAAGCTTTCTTT
clone_size: few; v_call: TRBV21-1; j_call: TRBJ2-7; d_call: .; cdr3_aa: CASSKTSGTGGYEQYF; cdr3_nt: TGTGCCAGCAGCAAAACTTCCGGGACAGGGGGTTACGAGCAGTACTTC
clone_size: .; v_call: TRBV6-5; j_call: TRBJ2-2; d_call: .; cdr3_aa: CASSTSTENTGELFF; cdr3_nt: TGTGCCAGCAGTACCTCGACAGAAAACACCGGGGAGCTGTTTTTT
clone_size: few; v_call: TRBV2; j_call: TRBJ1-5; d_call: .; cdr3_aa: CASSPDSQPQHF; cdr3_nt: TGTGCCAGCAGTCCCGACAGCCAGCCCCAGCATTTT
clone_size: .; v_call: TRBV6-5; j_call: TRBJ1-6; d_call: .; cdr3_aa: CASSYSSGNYNSPLHF; cdr3_nt: TGTGCCAGCAGTTACTCGTCCGGGAACTATAATTCACCCCTCCACTTT
clone_size: .; v_call: TRBV29-1; j_call: TRBJ1-1; d_call: TRBD1; cdr3_aa: CSVAGGITEAFF; cdr3_nt: TGCAGCGTTGCAGGGGGCATCACTGAAGCTTTCTTT
clone_size: many; v_call: TRBV12-3/TRBV12-4; j_call: TRBJ2-7; d_call: .; cdr3_aa: CASSFGSTYEQYF; cdr3_nt: TGTGCCAGCAGTTTTGGGTCCACCTACGAGCAGTACTTC
clone_size: few; v_call: TRBV11-2; j_call: TRBJ2-3; d_call: .; cdr3_aa: CASSTRGANRNTDTQYF; cdr3_nt: TGTGCCAGCAGCACCCGCGGGGCGAATCGAAACACAGATACGCAGTATTTT
clone_size: few; v_call: TRBV19; j_call: TRBJ1-5; d_call: .; cdr3_aa: CASHGISNQPQHF; cdr3_nt: TGTGCCAGCCACGGGATTAGCAATCAGCCCCAGCATTTT
clone_size: many; v_call: TRBV18; j_call: TRBJ1-6; d_call: .; cdr3_aa: CASSPPQGSNSPLHF; cdr3_nt: TGTGCCAGCTCACCACCGCAGGGGTCAAATTCACCCCTCCACTTT
clone_size: few; v_call: TRBV6-1; j_call: TRBJ1-2; d_call: TRBD1; cdr3_aa: CASSHQTGTYGYTF; cdr3_nt: TGTGCCAGCAGTCATCAGACAGGGACCTATGGCTACACCTTC
clone_size: .; v_call: TRBV2; j_call: TRBJ2-2; d_call: TRBD1; cdr3_aa: CASSGRGTGGIGELFF; cdr3_nt: TGTGCCAGCAGTGGAAGAGGGACAGGCGGAATCGGGGAGCTGTTTTTT
clone_size: many; v_call: TRBV7-2; j_call: TRBJ2-1; d_call: TRBD1; cdr3_aa: CASSFRTGGKFF; cdr3_nt: TGTGCCAGCAGCTTTCGGACAGGGGGGAAGTTCTTC
clone_size: few; v_call: TRBV7-3; j_call: TRBJ2-7; d_call: .; cdr3_aa: CASSSAPGYEQYF; cdr3_nt: TGTGCCAGCAGCTCCGCCCCAGGCTACGAGCAGTACTTC